The clone carrying this T cell receptor beta chain was picked up a small number of times. Primed by a sample-barcoded 5' primer and a J-beta primer mix, a second PCR proceeded for 7 to 11 cycles. TCRdb reprocessed the 5' RACE reads via MiXCR and lists one record per CDR3 protein. The sample has roughly 700,000 distinct CDR3 sequences, around half seen once. The data were obtained in a study of blood T cells in healthy people across ages. Germline CDR1 reads SGHTA; CDR2 reads FQGNSA. The CDR3 totals 15 residues. The sequenced sample was blood. The chain uses TRBV7-2 and TRBJ2-4; 7 bases fit TRBD2. The DNA end favors TRBJ2-7, so the J call may be wrong. The clonotype was recovered from a woman in her fifties or sixties in good health. CDR3 sequence: CASSLVGAGVYEQYF. DNA of the CDR3: TGTGCCAGCAGCTTAGTCGGTGCGGGAGTCTACGAGCAGTACTTC.